Listed here are 29 T cell receptor beta chains from one sample, sequenced in a study of beta chain features in type 1 diabetes. Antigens of these TCRs are unknown. Since all of the isolated RNA was reverse transcribed, expressed TCRB transcripts were what got sequenced. Assay used: immunoSEQ multiplex PCR; TCRdb lists only in-frame clones, some missing. The profile shows 200,000 to 250,000 clones, roughly 17% of them singletons. General study findings and limits: Shorter TCRB CDR3s, moderately but significantly so, were found in Type 1 diabetes patients in all four CD4+ subsets.

Source material: naive CD4+ T cells from blood. The receptors here all came from a man aged 25 to 40 with type 1 diabetes.

This clone was detected a few times. The chain carries TRBV30 and TRBJ1-5; a weak D match, TRBD1 (6 bases). Trimming left V 2 bases short and J 3 bases short, with 17 bases between. Per the germline V gene, CDR1 is GTSNPN and CDR2 is SVGIG (reference sequence). This CDR3 is built from 16 residues. DNA for the CDR3: TGTGCCTGGAGTTCTATGGGGAGGACAGTCAATCAGCCCCAGCATTTT. As protein: CAWSSMGRTVNQPQHF. The variable domain in full, completed from reference TRBV30 and TRBJ1-5, reads SQTIHQWPATLVQPVGSPLSLECTVEGTSNPNLYWYRQAAGRGLQLLFYSVGIGQISSEVPQNLSASRPQDRQFILSSKKLLLSDSGFYLCAWSSMGRTVNQPQHFGDGTRLSIL.

This clone has a handful of counts. The chain is built from TRBV7-9 and TRBJ2-7, with 9 bases aligning to TRBD1. The CDR3 is 15 amino acids. J lost 5 bases, V lost 6 bases, and 11 bases had no gene match. CDR1 is SEHNR, CDR2 FQNEAQ, per germline (reference sequence). The CDR3 nucleotides read TGTGCCAGCAGGCCGCGCGGGACAGGGTTCCACGAGCAGTACTTC. Translation gives CASRPRGTGFHEQYF.

The rearrangement links TRBV7-9 to TRBJ2-7, with TRBD1 matching over 10 bases. CDR1 is SEHNR, CDR2 FQNEAQ, per germline (reference sequence). CDR3 length: 15 residues. J gave up 5 bases and V 4 bases, and 8 bases lay outside the gene matches. This CDR3 is CASSSRDRGGHEQYF. The CDR3 bases are TGTGCCAGCAGCTCCCGGGACAGGGGAGGCCACGAGCAGTACTTC.

CDR3 amino acids: CASEHSGSDIQYF. CDR3 DNA: TGTGCCAGCGAACATAGCGGGAGTGACATTCAGTACTTC. This rearrangement joins TRBV5-6 to TRBJ2-4; 9 bases map to TRBD2. V dropped 7 bases and J dropped 8; count of bases not matched to a gene: 7. Per germline, CDR1 SGHDT and CDR2 YYEEEE. This CDR3 spans 13 amino acids.

This clone occurred a few times. J is TRBJ2-6 and V is TRBV18; D gene unclear. The V gene's germline CDR1 is KGHSH and CDR2 LQKENI. CDR3 length: 16 residues. Between the trimmed V and J ends, which lost 1 base and 0 bases, there was a span of 7 bases. As DNA, the CDR3 is TGTGCCAGCTCACCACAATCGAACTCTGGGGCCAACGTCCTGACTTTC. The encoded protein is CASSPQSNSGANVLTF.

The V and J genes are TRBV9 and TRBJ2-3, with 13 bases fitting TRBD2. Germline lookup yields CDR1 SGDLS and CDR2 YYNGEE. V lost 4 bases, J lost 4 bases, and 9 bases stayed unmatched. The CDR3 has 17 residues. This CDR3 reads CASSPTTSGRSSDTQYF. The CDR3 bases are TGTGCCAGCAGCCCGACGACTAGCGGGAGGTCTTCAGATACGCAGTATTTT.

DNA for the CDR3: TGTGCCAGCAGTTACTCGGGAGTTCAGCCCCAGCATTTT. The encoded protein is CASSYSGVQPQHF. V usage is TRBV6-5 and J usage is TRBJ1-5; no reliable D call. The germline V gene encodes CDR1 MNHEY and CDR2 SVGAGI. V lost 0 bases and J 6 bases, leaving 6 bases between the germline ends. This CDR3 is 13 amino acids long.

The sample holds a few counts of this clone. V usage is TRBV25-1 and J usage is TRBJ2-3; TRBD1 might be the D (7 bases). V lost 1 base to trimming and J lost 0 bases, with 17 bases between them. The CDR3 runs to 18 residues. Germline V gene lookup returns CDR1 MGHDK and CDR2 SYGVNS. The DNA for the CDR3 is TGTGCCAGCAGTGAATTTCCGGGGAGGACAGGCAGCACAGATACGCAGTATTTT. Translating it yields CASSEFPGRTGSTDTQYF.

The rearrangement joins TRBV2 to TRBJ2-5; no reliable D call. Germline V gene lookup returns CDR1 SNHLY and CDR2 FYNNEI. This CDR3 is built from 14 residues. V was pared by 4 bases and J by 2 bases, with 11 bases between. The chain's CDR3 is CASSAAAKQETQYF. CDR3 DNA sequence: TGTGCCAGCAGTGCCGCAGCCAAGCAAGAGACCCAGTACTTC.

This clone was found a few times. The chain joins TRBV18 to TRBJ2-3; TRBD2 is a possible D gene (5 bases). This CDR3 has 14 amino acids. Germline lookup yields CDR1 KGHSH and CDR2 LQKENI. The V and J ends lost 3 bases and 2 bases respectively, with 9 bases between them. The CDR3 spells CASSPVRATDTQYF. The CDR3, as DNA: TGTGCCAGCTCACCTGTGAGGGCCACAGATACGCAGTATTTT.

This clone was recorded a few times. This sequence joins TRBV5-4 and TRBJ2-7, with D tentatively TRBD1 or TRBD2 (5 bases each). The V end was cut by 4 bases, the J end by 2 bases, with 13 bases between. Germline values: CDR1 SGHNT, CDR2 YYREEE (reference sequence). The CDR3 consists of 14 residues. CDR3 region: CASSPRDAPYEQYF. CDR3 bases: TGTGCCAGCAGCCCCCGGGACGCGCCCTACGAGCAGTACTTC.

This chain joins TRBV7-8 and TRBJ1-2, with TRBD1 as a possible D gene (6 bases). The CDR3 is 13 residues long. The germline CDR1 and CDR2 sequences are SGHVS and FQNEAQ. V was shortened by 4 bases and J by 8 bases, with 14 bases between the two germline ends. CDR3 protein: CASSSRTGHGYTF. The CDR3 coding sequence is TGTGCCAGCAGCTCTAGAACAGGGCACGGCTACACCTTC.

This clone came up a few times. Other DNA sequences in the sample encode the same CDR3. This chain joins TRBV29-1 and TRBJ2-4; the D gene is possibly TRBD2 (5 bases). The germline V and J ends were trimmed by 4 bases and 0 bases, with 7 bases remaining between them. CDR1 is SQVTM and CDR2 is ANQGSEA in the germline V gene. This CDR3 spans 13 amino acids. This CDR3 reads CSVAGLAKNIQYF. CDR3 bases: TGCAGCGTTGCTGGACTAGCCAAAAACATTCAGTACTTC.

This clone was seen a few times. The gene calls are TRBV29-1 and TRBJ1-5; D might be TRBD1 (5 bases). There are 14 residues in the CDR3. Germline loops: CDR1 SQVTM, CDR2 ANQGSEA. V lost 4 bases and J lost 7, with 17 bases in between. As DNA, the CDR3 is TGCAGCGTTGGGTCAACAGGTTTTGAACAGCCCCAGCATTTT. Translating gives CSVGSTGFEQPQHF.

The chain uses TRBV28 and TRBJ2-1, with a weak D call TRBD2 (5 bases). V lost 11 bases and J lost 4, with 18 bases in between. Germline values: CDR1 MDHEN, CDR2 SYDVKM. This CDR3 contains 14 residues. The CDR3 protein is CASLRAAVYNEQFF. DNA of the CDR3: TGTGCCTCACTGCGAGCGGCTGTTTACAATGAGCAGTTCTTC.

The rearrangement links TRBV7-9 to TRBJ2-7; the match to TRBD2 covers 12 bases. V trimming: 11 bases; J trimming: 4 bases; junction bases outside the gene matches: 6. Looked up from germline, CDR1 is SEHNR and CDR2 is FQNEAQ (reference sequence). This CDR3 is 13 amino acids long. The CDR3 bases are TGTGCCGCCGAACTAGCGGGAGGATACGAGCAGTACTTC. Translating it yields CAAELAGGYEQYF.

This clone has more than one count but fewer than ten. The chain is built from TRBV28 and TRBJ2-7; a weak D match, TRBD1 (6 bases). V was pared by 3 bases and J by 3 bases, with 15 bases between. This CDR3 contains 15 residues. Germline CDR1 MDHEN, CDR2 SYDVKM. The CDR3 reads CASSFSSGRGYEQYF. For the CDR3, the DNA is TGTGCCAGCAGTTTTAGCTCTGGCAGGGGCTACGAGCAGTACTTC.

Only a few counts were recorded for this clone. The CDR3: CASSLRTTRGADTQYF. As DNA, the CDR3 is TGTGCCAGCAGCCTGCGGACTACTCGGGGGGCAGATACGCAGTATTTT. V and J are TRBV13 and TRBJ2-3; TRBD2 matches at 7 bases. The CDR3 loop spans 16 amino acids. Germline CDR1 and CDR2: PRHDT and FYEKMQ (reference sequence). The V gene end was trimmed by 5 bases and the J gene end by 4 bases; junction bases not matched to a gene: 12.

This clone showed up just a few times. This chain uses TRBV30 with TRBJ2-7; 9 bases map to TRBD2. Germline CDR1 is GTSNPN and CDR2 is SVGIG (reference sequence). Losses at the gene ends were 1 base for V and 9 bases for J; bases not matched to a gene: 10. The CDR3 contains 14 residues. This CDR3 is CAWSETSGLIGQYF. In DNA, the CDR3 is TGTGCCTGGAGTGAGACTAGCGGTCTTATCGGGCAGTACTTC. The complete variable domain, with remaining parts taken from reference TRBV30 and TRBJ2-7, reads SQTIHQWPATLVQPVGSPLSLECTVEGTSNPNLYWYRQAAGRGLQLLFYSVGIGQISSEVPQNLSASRPQDRQFILSSKKLLLSDSGFYLCAWSETSGLIGQYFGPGTRLTVT.

The table lists this clone with a few counts. The chain joins TRBV19 to TRBJ2-5; no clear D. The CDR3 has 17 residues. The germline V gene encodes CDR1 LNHDA and CDR2 SQIVND (reference sequence). With 5 bases removed from V and 3 bases from J, the gap between germline ends came to 22 bases. This CDR3 reads CASSPPRSGGRKETQYF. In DNA form, the CDR3 reads TGTGCCAGTAGTCCTCCGCGATCCGGCGGCAGGAAAGAGACCCAGTACTTC.

V gene TRBV15 combines with J gene TRBJ2-1; D is uncertain. Germline-derived CDR1 and CDR2 are LNHNV and YYDKDF (reference sequence). This CDR3 region has 14 residues. V was pared by 0 bases and J by 5 bases, with 8 bases between. CDR3 region: CATSRDRFDNEQFF. As DNA, the CDR3 is TGTGCCACCAGCAGAGACAGGTTCGACAATGAGCAGTTCTTC.

In the case of this clone: In the same sample, other DNA sequences code for this CDR3. This rearrangement joins TRBV9 to TRBJ2-7; TRBD2 matches at 10 bases. Germline V CDR1 and CDR2: SGDLS, YYNGEE. The CDR3 covers 14 residues. V gave up 3 bases and J gave up 1 base; unmatched junction bases: 1. CDR3 bases: TGTGCCAGCAGCGCGACTAGCGGGTCCTACGAGCAGTACTTC. It yields the protein CASSATSGSYEQYF. The variable domain in full, with the rest retrieved from reference TRBV9 and TRBJ2-7, is DSGVTQTPKHLITATGQRVTLRCSPRSGDLSVYWYQQSLDQGLQFLIQYYNGEERAKGNILERFSAQQFPDLHSELNLSSLELGDSALYFCASSATSGSYEQYFGPGTRLTVT.

The V and J genes are TRBV2 and TRBJ2-1; no firm D call. The CDR3 sequence is 13 residues long. V was cut by 1 base and J by 7 bases, with 8 bases left in between. CDR1 SNHLY and CDR2 FYNNEI come from the germline V gene. The CDR3 sequence is CASSEGYSNEQFF. The CDR3 DNA reads as TGTGCCAGCAGTGAAGGCTATTCTAATGAGCAGTTCTTC.

This clone was counted a few times. The CDR3 coding sequence is TGTGCCAGCTCACCATTCGGTGGGCCCACAGATACGCAGTATTTT. Residues: CASSPFGGPTDTQYF. The rearrangement joins TRBV18 to TRBJ2-3; D is unresolved. Trimming left V 2 bases short and J 2 bases short, with 11 bases between. Germline V gene data show CDR1 as KGHSH and CDR2 as LQKENI. This CDR3 region has 15 residues. The variable domain in full, completed from reference TRBV18 and TRBJ2-3, reads NAGVMQNPRHLVRRRGQEARLRCSPMKGHSHVYWYRQLPEEGLKFMVYLQKENIIDESGMPKERFSAEFPKEGPSILRIQQVVRGDSAAYFCASSPFGGPTDTQYFGPGTRLTVL.

Comment on this clone: At the DNA level, this CDR3 is encoded by other sequences in the same sample as well. The chain is built from TRBV7-2 and TRBJ2-5, with 8 positions matching TRBD1. The germline gives CDR1 SGHTA, CDR2 FQGNSA. The CDR3 is 14 residues long. Trimming took 3 bases from V and 2 from J; bases not matched to a gene: 2. In DNA, the CDR3 is TGTGCCAGCAGCTTGAGGACAGGGCAAGAGACCCAGTACTTC. This encodes CASSLRTGQETQYF.

V gene TRBV19 combines with J gene TRBJ1-1; the match to TRBD1 covers 8 bases. With 3 bases clipped from V and 8 bases from J, the junction kept 2 bases outside the gene matches. The CDR3 loop spans 12 amino acids. Germline V CDR1 and CDR2: LNHDA, SQIVND (reference sequence). CDR3 amino acids: CASSIGDREAFF. For the CDR3, the DNA is TGTGCCAGTAGTATCGGGGACAGGGAAGCTTTCTTT.

The V call is TRBV19, the J call TRBJ1-2; 10 nucleotides align to TRBD1. CDR3 size: 17 residues. V lost 4 bases, J lost 5 bases, and 13 bases stayed unmatched. Germline CDR1 and CDR2: LNHDA and SQIVND (reference sequence). The chain's CDR3 is CASSTPPSTGGRYGYTF. CDR3 sequence (DNA): TGTGCCAGTAGTACGCCGCCCTCGACAGGGGGCAGATATGGCTACACCTTC. The variable domain in full, completed from reference TRBV19 and TRBJ1-2, reads DGGITQSPKYLFRKEGQNVTLSCEQNLNHDAMYWYRQDPGQGLRLIYYSQIVNDFQKGDIAEGYSVSREKKESFPLTVTSAQKNPTAFYLCASSTPPSTGGRYGYTFGSGTRLTVV.

CDR3 nucleotides: TGTGCCAGCAGCTACGCACAAGAGACCCAGTACTTC. This encodes CASSYAQETQYF. J is TRBJ2-5 and V is TRBV7-8; no definite D call. Germline values: CDR1 SGHVS, CDR2 FQNEAQ. CDR3 length equals 12 residues. The V end was cut by 4 bases, the J end by 2 bases, with 5 bases between.

The rearrangement uses TRBV7-9 and TRBJ2-1; 7 nucleotides match TRBD1. The CDR3 consists of 15 residues. Germline V gives CDR1 SEHNR, CDR2 FQNEAQ (reference sequence). V shed 5 bases, J shed 0 bases, and the junction held 4 bases outside the gene matches. The CDR3, as DNA: TGTGCCAGCAGCGTTACAGGGGACTCCTACAATGAGCAGTTCTTC. This translates into CASSVTGDSYNEQFF.